One and the same sample provided the 17 T cell receptor beta chains below, sequenced in a study of cytomegalovirus exposure and HLA in healthy donors. PCR primers comprised 60 Vbeta and 13 Jbeta primers. Clones were read by immunoSEQ multiplex PCR, and TCRdb kept only the in-frame ones, dropping some. Among about 180,000 clones listed, roughly 80% were seen once. Sequencing used PBMCs. The receptors stem from a man aged 55 to 69 in good health and CMV-seronegative.

This clone has just a few counts. This rearrangement joins TRBV10-3 to TRBJ2-3; 7 nucleotides agree with TRBD2. The ends lost 8 bases at V and 5 bases at J; junction bases unmatched: 7. Germline-derived CDR1 and CDR2 are ENHRY and SYGVKD. The CDR3 is 13 residues long. The CDR3 bases are TGTGCCATCTCCAGCGGGGCACAAGATACGCAGTATTTT. It is translated as CAISSGAQDTQYF.

The chain combines TRBV21-1 with TRBJ2-1; the listed D gene, TRBD2, was not tested against the DNA. TRBV21-1 counts as a pseudogene. This CDR3 comprises 16 residues. Here the CDR3 DNA reads TGTGCCAGCAGCGACCCGCTAGCGGGGGGGAACAATGAGCAGTTCTTC. Its translation: CASSDPLAGGNNEQFF.

The table lists this clone with a count of one. The V and J genes are TRBV5-1 and TRBJ1-2; 7 nucleotides line up with TRBD1. The CDR3 spans 14 residues. Germline CDR1 is SGHRS and CDR2 is YFSETQ. J was trimmed by 8 bases and V by 2 bases; bases with no gene match: 9. The CDR3 reads CASSLRGGEGGYTF. CDR3 coding DNA: TGCGCCAGCAGCTTAAGAGGGGGCGAGGGAGGCTACACCTTC. Looking up the rest from reference TRBV5-1 and TRBJ1-2 gives the full variable domain: KAGVTQTPRYLIKTRGQQVTLSCSPISGHRSVSWYQQTPGQGLQFLFEYFSETQRNKGNFPGRFSGRQFSNSRSEMNVSTLELGDSALYLCASSLRGGEGGYTFGSGTRLTVV.

The chain combines TRBV10-2 with TRBJ1-2; no clear D gene. Trimming cost V 0 bases and J 0 bases, with 11 bases left between them. The CDR3 has 16 amino acids. Germline V gene sequence: CDR1 WSHSY, CDR2 SAAADI. CDR3 residues: CASSESGPPANYGYTF. The CDR3 nucleotides are TGCGCCAGCAGTGAGTCGGGCCCGCCAGCTAACTATGGCTACACCTTC.

The chain carries TRBV5-1 and TRBJ2-6; 9 nucleotides line up with TRBD1. The CDR3 covers 17 residues. The germline V gene encodes CDR1 SGHRS and CDR2 YFSETQ. V lost 3 bases to trimming and J lost 0 bases; unmatched junction nucleotides: 4. The CDR3 is CASSSLTGGSGANVLTF. CDR3 coding DNA: TGCGCCAGCAGCTCACTGACAGGGGGCTCTGGGGCCAACGTCCTGACTTTC.

This chain links TRBV14 with TRBJ2-3, with a tentative D call TRBD2 (6 bases). Trimming cost V 5 bases and J 2 bases, with 14 bases left between them. This CDR3 has 15 residues. Germline CDR1 and CDR2: SGHDN and FVKESK. In nucleotides, the CDR3 is TGTGCCAGCAGCTCTAGGGACTTGATCACAGATACGCAGTATTTT. Its translation is CASSSRDLITDTQYF. Full variable domain (rest looked up from reference TRBV14 and TRBJ2-3): EAGVTQFPSHSVIEKGQTVTLRCDPISGHDNLYWYRRVMGKEIKFLLHFVKESKQDESGMPNNRFLAERTGGTYSTLKVQPAELEDSGVYFCASSSRDLITDTQYFGPGTRLTVL.

With regard to this clone: One junction end disagrees with the germline gene, perhaps due to a read error. The chain has TRBV5-6 and TRBJ1-2; D is unclear. Germline lookup yields CDR1 SGHDT and CDR2 YYEEEE. The CDR3 runs 15 residues. The CDR3 sequence: CASSLGFARNYGYPF. The CDR3 nucleotides read TGTGCCAGCAGCTTGGGCTTTGCGCGGAACTATGGCTACCCCTTC.

The rearrangement uses TRBV7-8 and TRBJ2-1; D is possibly TRBD2 (7 bases). Germline CDR1 reads SGHVS; CDR2 reads FQNEAQ. This CDR3 contains 15 residues. Trimming took off 6 bases at V and 8 bases at J, with 20 bases between the two ends. The CDR3: CASRHGGGGGDEQFF. The CDR3 region has the DNA TGTGCCAGCAGACACGGGGGCGGGGGCGGGGATGAGCAGTTCTTC.

This chain links TRBV6-5 with TRBJ2-7, with a possible D match to TRBD2 (6 bases). Deletions cut 0 bases from V and 3 bases from J, with 9 bases between. The CDR3 contains 14 residues. CDR1 MNHEY and CDR2 SVGAGI come from the germline V gene. The CDR3, as DNA: TGTGCCAGCAGTTACTCCGGGACTGGCTACGAGCAGTACTTC. Protein: CASSYSGTGYEQYF.

The gene calls are TRBV9 and TRBJ2-3, with 11 positions matching TRBD2. Trimming removed 4 bases from V and 1 base from J; junction bases left unmatched: 8. The V gene's germline CDR1 is SGDLS and CDR2 YYNGEE. The CDR3 consists of 17 residues. CDR3: CASSLWGTSGGTDTQYF. As DNA, the CDR3 is TGTGCCAGCAGCTTATGGGGGACTAGCGGCGGCACAGATACGCAGTATTTT.

The chain carries TRBV5-8 and TRBJ1-5; unclear D gene. V was pared by 1 base and J by 13 bases, with 9 bases between. Per germline, CDR1 SGHTS and CDR2 YDEGEE. The CDR3 length is 11 residues. CDR3 region: CASSLPGRQHF. Here the CDR3 DNA reads TGTGCCAGCAGCTTGCCCGGGAGACAGCATTTT.

V usage is TRBV25-1 and J usage is TRBJ1-1; TRBD1 matches at 10 bases. V lost 5 bases to trimming and J lost 4 bases; unmatched junction nucleotides: 7. The length of the CDR3 is 15 residues. Germline V gene lookup returns CDR1 MGHDK and CDR2 SYGVNS. The CDR3: CASSLSDRGLTEAFF. CDR3 nucleotides: TGTGCCAGCAGTCTCTCCGACAGGGGGCTCACTGAAGCTTTCTTT.

This chain uses TRBV5-6 with TRBJ1-5, with 9 bases matching TRBD1. CDR3 size: 13 residues. The ends lost 5 bases at V and 9 bases at J; junction bases unmatched: 6. Germline V CDR1 and CDR2: SGHDT, YYEEEE. This CDR3 reads CASSVTGGRPQHF. The CDR3 DNA reads TGTGCCAGCAGTGTAACAGGGGGCAGGCCCCAGCATTTT. Using reference TRBV5-6 and TRBJ1-5 for the parts outside the CDR3, the full variable domain is DAGVTQSPTHLIKTRGQQVTLRCSPKSGHDTVSWYQQALGQGPQFIFQYYEEEERQRGNFPDRFSGHQFPNYSSELNVNALLLGDSALYLCASSVTGGRPQHFGDGTRLSIL.

J is TRBJ2-7 and V is TRBV27; perhaps TRBD2 as D (6 bases). V gave up 3 bases and J gave up 0 bases, with 18 bases separating them. The CDR3 is made up of 17 amino acids. Germline V gene data show CDR1 as MNHEY and CDR2 as SMNVEV (reference sequence). The CDR3 loop is CASSFPDTQRASYEQYF. The CDR3 DNA reads TGTGCCAGCAGTTTCCCGGACACCCAGCGGGCCTCCTACGAGCAGTACTTC.

This chain connects TRBV6-1 to TRBJ1-4; D possibly corresponds to TRBD1 (5 bases). The V gene's germline CDR1 is MNHNS and CDR2 SASEGT. Trimming removed 1 base from V and 6 bases from J, with 12 bases in between. This CDR3 comprises 15 residues. Here the CDR3 DNA reads TGTGCCAGCAGTGAAGGGGGGACTTATGATGAAAAACTGTTTTTT. Translation gives CASSEGGTYDEKLFF.

The chain uses TRBV5-6 and TRBJ1-5; 9 bases align to TRBD1. Germline CDR1 is SGHDT and CDR2 is YYEEEE. This CDR3 comprises 15 residues. With 4 bases clipped from V and 4 bases from J, the junction kept 6 bases outside the gene matches. The CDR3 here is CASSDGTGSNQPQHF. The CDR3 bases are TGTGCCAGCAGCGATGGGACAGGGAGTAATCAGCCCCAGCATTTT.

The rearrangement joins TRBV7-9 to TRBJ1-4; 9 bases map to TRBD1. The germline V gene encodes CDR1 SEHNR and CDR2 FQNEAQ (reference sequence). There are 16 residues in the CDR3. Trimming at V came to 1 base and at J to 5 bases, leaving 5 bases not matched to a gene. CDR3 sequence reads: CASSLGDRAFNEKLFF. The CDR3 coding sequence is TGTGCCAGCAGCTTAGGGGACAGGGCTTTCAATGAAAAACTGTTTTTT.